These 27 T cell receptor beta chains were sequenced from one sample in a study of tumor-infiltrating lymphocytes in oesophageal squamous cell carcinoma. TCRdb reprocessed the PCR reads via MiXCR and lists one record per CDR3 protein. The repertoire holds roughly 23,000 distinct CDR3 sequences, with about 35% as singletons. The sequencing input was esophageal tumor tissue. The receptors come from a female donor with esophageal squamous cell carcinoma.

This clonotype was found a few times. The CDR3 DNA follows: TGTGCCACCAGTCCCCGGGGATCTAGGGGGGAGACCCAGTACTTC. As protein: CATSPRGSRGETQYF. The chain uses TRBV15 and TRBJ2-5, with a tentative D call TRBD1 (6 bases). In germline, CDR1 is LNHNV, CDR2 YYDKDF (reference sequence). Trimming shortened V by 6 bases and J by 5 bases, and 19 bases separated the two germline ends. This CDR3 is 15 amino acids long.

This clonotype was seen at least ten times. CDR3 sequence reads: CASRRQGATNYGYTF. The CDR3 DNA reads TGTGCCAGCAGACGACAGGGGGCTACTAACTATGGCTACACCTTC. This rearrangement joins TRBV28 to TRBJ1-2; TRBD1 matches 10 bases. Germline CDR1 is MDHEN and CDR2 is SYDVKM. This CDR3 region has 15 residues. The V and J ends lost 6 bases and 0 bases, in that order; junction bases with no gene match: 4.

This clonotype came up a few times. The junction departs from the called germline gene at one end, perhaps through a read error. The chain recombines TRBV7-8 with TRBJ2-7, with D maybe TRBD2 (5 bases). Germline V gene lookup returns CDR1 SGHVS and CDR2 FQNEAQ. This CDR3 is 16 amino acids long. The CDR3 nucleotides are TGTGCCAGCAGCTTGGGTTTGGCGGGTGGATTCTACGAGCAGTATTTC. Amino acids: CASSLGLAGGFYEQYF.

This clonotype occurred a few times. The chain uses TRBV7-3 and TRBJ2-1, with 8 nucleotides matching TRBD2. The ends lost 5 bases at V and 6 bases at J; junction bases unmatched: 9. Germline values: CDR1 SGHTA, CDR2 FQGTGA. The CDR3 length is 15 residues. The CDR3 is CASSPNGREVNEQFF. CDR3 bases: TGTGCCAGCAGCCCCAACGGGCGGGAGGTCAATGAGCAGTTCTTC.

This clonotype is labeled as medium-sized (0.01 to 0.1%). The rearrangement joins TRBV7-3 to TRBJ2-3; tentatively, D is TRBD2 (6 bases). Per the germline V gene, CDR1 is SGHTA and CDR2 is FQGTGA. The CDR3 contains 18 residues. Trimming cost V 2 bases and J 2 bases, with 20 bases left between them. The CDR3 spells CASSLESGVGHATDTQYF. In DNA, the CDR3 is TGTGCCAGCAGCTTAGAGTCGGGAGTGGGGCACGCCACAGATACGCAGTATTTT.

The chain's CDR3 is CASSPPSRRYEQYF. The CDR3, as DNA: TGTGCCAGCAGTCCCCCGTCACGTAGGTACGAGCAGTACTTC. V and J are TRBV27 and TRBJ2-7; D ambiguous. The CDR3 has 14 amino acids. CDR1 is MNHEY and CDR2 is SMNVEV in the germline V gene (reference sequence). The V and J ends lost 5 bases and 4 bases respectively, with 15 bases between them.

The table lists this clonotype with many counts. The gene calls are TRBV7-3 and TRBJ2-1; TRBD1 matches at 7 bases. The V gene's germline CDR1 is SGHTA and CDR2 FQGTGA. The CDR3 runs to 17 residues. V shed 2 bases and J 1 base; nucleotides not matched to a gene: 8. CDR3 nucleotides: TGTGCCAGCAGCTTACGCGGACAGGTAGCATCCTACAATGAGCAGTTCTTC. This translates into CASSLRGQVASYNEQFF.

The chain has TRBV6-1 and TRBJ2-3, with D possibly matching TRBD2 (6 bases). There are 11 residues in the CDR3. V was clipped by 5 bases and J by 8 bases, with 8 bases between them. The germline gives CDR1 MNHNS, CDR2 SASEGT. This chain's CDR3 is CASSQGGTQYF. The CDR3 coding sequence is TGTGCCAGCAGTCAGGGAGGTACGCAGTATTTT.

This clonotype was seen a few times. V is TRBV9 and J is TRBJ1-1; 7 nucleotides match TRBD1. CDR1 and CDR2 from the germline V gene are SGDLS and YYNGEE. Trimming took 0 bases from V and 4 from J; bases not matched to a gene: 6. The CDR3 consists of 15 residues. CDR3 region: CASSVGPGGGTEAFF. CDR3 coding DNA: TGTGCCAGCAGCGTAGGTCCAGGGGGAGGCACTGAAGCTTTCTTT.

This clonotype has at least ten counts. The chain combines TRBV28 with TRBJ2-2; tentatively, D is TRBD1 or TRBD2 (5 bases each). The CDR3 length is 13 residues. Germline CDR1 MDHEN, CDR2 SYDVKM. Trimming shortened V by 7 bases and J by 4 bases, and 10 bases separated the two germline ends. CDR3 bases: TGTGCCAGCATTGCAGGGACCACCGGGGAGCTGTTTTTT. Translated: CASIAGTTGELFF.

The rearrangement links TRBV28 to TRBJ1-1; maybe TRBD1 (5 bases). Trimming pared 2 bases from V and 12 bases from J, leaving 13 bases between. Looked up from germline, CDR1 is MDHEN and CDR2 is SYDVKM. The CDR3 is 12 amino acids. Written as DNA, the CDR3 is TGTGCCAGCAGTTTAGGGCCACGGGGCACTTTCTTT. It translates to CASSLGPRGTFF. Using reference TRBV28 and TRBJ1-1 for the parts outside the CDR3, the full variable domain is DVKVTQSSRYLVKRTGEKVFLECVQDMDHENMFWYRQDPGLGLRLIYFSYDVKMKEKGDIPEGYSVSREKKERFSLILESASTNQTSMYLCASSLGPRGTFFGQGTRLTVV.

This clonotype was recorded at least ten times. V gene TRBV6-1 combines with J gene TRBJ2-5; TRBD1 might be the D (5 bases). The CDR3 is 13 residues long. V lost 8 bases and J lost 1, with 11 bases in between. CDR1 MNHNS and CDR2 SASEGT come from the germline V gene. The CDR3 here is CASGSQGQETQYF. The CDR3 bases are TGTGCCAGCGGGTCGCAGGGCCAAGAGACCCAGTACTTC.

The rearrangement joins TRBV2 to TRBJ2-3; D is undetermined. Germline lookup yields CDR1 SNHLY and CDR2 FYNNEI. The CDR3 consists of 12 residues. The V end was cut by 4 bases, the J end by 6 bases, with 8 bases between. The CDR3 nucleotides read TGTGCCAGCAGTGCCCTAGGGGATACGCAGTATTTT. Translation: CASSALGDTQYF. The complete variable domain, with remaining parts taken from reference TRBV2 and TRBJ2-3, reads EPEVTQTPSHQVTQMGQEVILRCVPISNHLYFYWYRQILGQKVEFLVSFYNNEISEKSEIFDDQFSVERPDGSNFTLKIRSTKLEDSAMYFCASSALGDTQYFGPGTRLTVL.

This clonotype is medium-sized. The V call is TRBV7-6, the J call TRBJ2-7; 7 positions match TRBD1. Germline CDR1 reads SGHVS; CDR2 reads FNYEAQ. This CDR3 is built from 15 residues. After removal of 1 base from V and 2 bases from J, the junction contained 5 bases not matched to a gene. The DNA for the CDR3 is TGTGCCAGCAGCTTAGAGGGGGCAGTCGCCTACGAGCAGTACTTC. Amino acids: CASSLEGAVAYEQYF. The whole variable domain, remainder taken from reference TRBV7-6 and TRBJ2-7, is GAGVSQSPRYKVTKRGQDVALRCDPISGHVSLYWYRQALGQGPEFLTYFNYEAQQDKSGLPNDRFSAERPEGSISTLTIQRTEQRDSAMYRCASSLEGAVAYEQYFGPGTRLTVT.

This clonotype ranks as medium-sized. J is TRBJ1-1 and V is TRBV7-9; TRBD1 might be the D (6 bases). V lost 6 bases and J 5 bases, leaving 10 bases between the germline ends. In germline, CDR1 is SEHNR, CDR2 FQNEAQ (reference sequence). The CDR3 has 12 residues. This CDR3 reads CASSLRGTEAFF. DNA of the CDR3: TGTGCCAGCAGTCTGAGGGGGACTGAAGCTTTCTTT.

This clonotype was observed many times. V is TRBV6-6 and J is TRBJ2-1; D unresolved. The CDR3 consists of 13 residues. Germline CDR1 is MNHNY and CDR2 is SVGAGI (reference sequence). Trimming stripped 0 bases from V and 6 bases from J, with 6 bases between. The CDR3 DNA reads as TGTGCCAGCAGTTACTCGGCTTTCAATGAGCAGTTCTTC. Its protein is CASSYSAFNEQFF.

V and J are TRBV7-9 and TRBJ2-4; no clear D gene. The J call may be incorrect, as the DNA end agrees better with TRBJ2-7. The CDR3 is 12 amino acids. In germline, CDR1 is SEHNR, CDR2 FQNEAQ (reference sequence). CDR3 sequence reads: CASSSLRYEQYF. CDR3 in DNA: TGTGCCAGCAGCTCACTGCGGTACGAGCAGTACTTC.

DNA of the CDR3: TGTGCCAGCAGCATGATCTCCAGTAACGAGCAGTACTTC. Its translation: CASSMISSNEQYF. This chain uses TRBV7-6 with TRBJ2-7; D unresolved. The CDR3 covers 13 residues. The V gene's germline CDR1 is SGHVS and CDR2 FNYEAQ. Deletions cut 5 bases from V and 5 bases from J, with 13 bases between.

Note on this clonotype: Given the absence of the conserved phenylalanine or tryptophan at the CDR3 end, a read error is likely. The DNA is omitted, as the CDR3 cannot be located on it reliably, and the CDR3 follows TCRdb's listing. The chain recombines TRBV6-1 with TRBJ2-3; TRBD1, the D gene given by the table, was not confirmed from the DNA. Germline-derived CDR1 and CDR2 are MNHNS and SASEGT. The CDR3 region is 18 residues in length, termini included. CDR3 residues: CASSVLGTGVFYGYTFGR.

This clonotype occurred once. Since the CDR3 does not end with the conserved phenylalanine or tryptophan, this likely comes from a read error. Because the CDR3's place on the DNA is in doubt, the DNA is left out and the CDR3 is given as listed by TCRdb. This chain connects TRBV6-1 to TRBJ2-4; the tabulated D call, TRBD1, remains unverified against the DNA. From germline, CDR1 is MNHNS and CDR2 SASEGT. Termini included, the CDR3 measures 13 amino acids. CDR3 residues: CASSGDRGQYFGP.

This clonotype was counted ten times or more. This chain links TRBV5-1 with TRBJ1-2; weak D call: TRBD1 (6 bases). Trimming stripped 0 bases from V and 2 bases from J, with 11 bases between. This CDR3 has 15 residues. CDR1 and CDR2 from the germline V gene are SGHRS and YFSETQ. The CDR3 DNA is TGCGCCAGCAGCTTGGGTACAGGGCTAAACTATGGCTACACCTTC. It translates to CASSLGTGLNYGYTF.

The chain carries TRBV7-3 and TRBJ2-5, with a weak D call TRBD1 (5 bases). Judging by the DNA end, TRBJ2-1 fits better; the J call may be wrong. Germline loops: CDR1 SGHTA, CDR2 FQGTGA. The CDR3 is 13 residues long. CDR3 nucleotides: TGTGCCAGCAGCAGTTCCCCTAAGGGGGAGCAGTTCTTC. It codes for CASSSSPKGEQFF.

The chain employs TRBV12-3 or TRBV12-4 and TRBJ2-5; TRBD2 matches at 7 bases. The J call may be faulty, since TRBJ2-1 better matches the DNA end. The CDR3 consists of 16 residues. CDR3 region: CASSLVGAGANNEQFF. CDR3 nucleotides: TGTGCCAGCAGTTTAGTTGGCGCGGGAGCTAACAATGAGCAGTTCTTC.

In this sample, this clonotype is medium-sized. The chain couples TRBV7-8 to TRBJ2-7; D is unresolved. The CDR3 consists of 15 residues. Germline CDR1 reads SGHVS; CDR2 reads FQNEAQ. Trimming left V 0 bases short and J 0 bases short, with 9 bases between. CDR3 region: CASSLAGRTSYEQYF. The CDR3, as DNA: TGTGCCAGCAGCTTAGCAGGACGGACCTCCTACGAGCAGTACTTC.

This clonotype has ten or more counts. The V and J genes are TRBV5-6 and TRBJ1-5; 7 nucleotides match TRBD1. V lost 1 base to trimming and J lost 2 bases; unmatched junction nucleotides: 3. There are 15 residues in the CDR3. The germline V gene encodes CDR1 SGHDT and CDR2 YYEEEE. The CDR3 coding sequence is TGTGCCAGCAGCTTGAATGACAGGGGCAATCAGCCCCAGCATTTT. Translating it yields CASSLNDRGNQPQHF.

V gene TRBV25-1 combines with J gene TRBJ2-5, with a weak D call TRBD2 (6 bases). The J call is doubtful: the DNA matches TRBJ2-1 better. The CDR3 loop spans 13 amino acids. In germline, CDR1 is MGHDK, CDR2 SYGVNS. In nucleotides, the CDR3 is TGTGCCAGCACCCAAGGTGGGGGAGGTGAGCAGTTCTTC. Translation: CASTQGGGGEQFF.

The CDR3 sequence: CASSAGTF. CDR3 DNA sequence: TGTGCCAGCAGTGCCGGGACTTTC. The chain is built from TRBV6-4 and TRBJ2-6; no clear D. CDR1 MRHNA and CDR2 SNTAGT come from the germline V gene. CDR3 length: 8 amino acids. V lost 4 bases, J lost 18 bases, and 4 bases lay in between.